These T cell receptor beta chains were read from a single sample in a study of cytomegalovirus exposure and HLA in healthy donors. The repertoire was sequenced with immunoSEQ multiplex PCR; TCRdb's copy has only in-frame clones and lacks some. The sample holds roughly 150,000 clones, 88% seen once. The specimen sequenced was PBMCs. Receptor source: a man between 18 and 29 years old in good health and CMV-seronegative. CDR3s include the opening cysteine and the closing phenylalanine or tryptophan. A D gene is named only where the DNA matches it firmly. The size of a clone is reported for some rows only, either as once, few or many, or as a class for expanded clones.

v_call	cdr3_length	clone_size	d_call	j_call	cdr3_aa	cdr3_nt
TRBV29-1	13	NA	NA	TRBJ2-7	CSVVGTPSYEQYF	TGCAGCGTTGTAGGGACACCGTCCTACGAGCAGTACTTC
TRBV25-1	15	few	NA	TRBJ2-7	CASSEGGAASYEQYF	TGTGCCAGCAGTGAAGGGGGCGCAGCCTCCTACGAGCAGTACTTC
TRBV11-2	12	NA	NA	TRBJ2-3	CASSLYPDTQYF	TGTGCCAGCAGCTTATATCCAGATACGCAGTATTTT
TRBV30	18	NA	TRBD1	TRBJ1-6	CAWSVLWDRGRYNSPLHF	TGTGCCTGGAGTGTCCTCTGGGACAGGGGGCGCTATAATTCACCCCTCCACTTT
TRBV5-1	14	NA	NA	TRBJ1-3	CASSPGSSGNTIYF	TGCGCCAGCAGCCCAGGGTCCTCTGGAAACACCATATATTTT
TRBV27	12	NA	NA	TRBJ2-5	CARPGSMETQYF	TGTGCCCGCCCAGGGTCGATGGAGACCCAGTACTTC
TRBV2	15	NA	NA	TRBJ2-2	CASSMVGGTTGELFF	TGTGCCAGCAGTATGGTAGGAGGTACGACCGGGGAGCTGTTTTTT
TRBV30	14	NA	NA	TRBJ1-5	CAWSLGPVNQPQHF	TGTGCCTGGAGTCTTGGGCCGGTCAATCAGCCCCAGCATTTT
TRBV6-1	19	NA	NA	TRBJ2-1	CASSQDSDRFLSSYNEQFF	TGTGCCAGCAGTCAAGATTCCGACAGGTTTCTAAGCTCCTACAATGAGCAGTTCTTC
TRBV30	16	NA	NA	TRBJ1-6	CAHRSGVGSYNSPLHF	TGTGCCCACAGATCAGGGGTTGGGTCCTATAATTCACCCCTCCACTTT
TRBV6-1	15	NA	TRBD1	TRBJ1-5	CASSEGQGFNQPQHF	TGTGCCAGCAGTGAAGGACAGGGGTTTAATCAGCCCCAGCATTTT
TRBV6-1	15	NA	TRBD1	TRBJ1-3	CASSVQQGAGNTIYF	TGTGCCAGCAGTGTTCAACAGGGGGCTGGAAACACCATATATTTT
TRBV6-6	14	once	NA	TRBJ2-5	CATRVAVKQETQYF	TGTGCCACGCGAGTAGCGGTGAAACAAGAGACCCAGTACTTC
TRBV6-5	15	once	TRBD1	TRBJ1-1	CASSYSTGASTEAFF	TGTGCCAGCAGTTACTCCACAGGGGCGAGCACTGAAGCTTTCTTT
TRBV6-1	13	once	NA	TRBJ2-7	CASTNTGRGEQYF	TGTGCCAGCACCAACACAGGGCGAGGCGAGCAGTACTTC
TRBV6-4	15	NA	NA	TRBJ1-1	CASSDSISLNTEAFF	TGTGCCAGCAGTGACTCGATCAGTTTGAACACTGAAGCTTTCTTT
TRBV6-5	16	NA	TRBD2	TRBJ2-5	CASSYRLGGLKETQYF	TGTGCCAGCAGTTACAGGCTGGGGGGACTAAAAGAGACCCAGTACTTC
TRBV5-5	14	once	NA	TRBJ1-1	CASSFEGKNTEAFF	TGTGCCAGCAGCTTCGAGGGCAAGAACACTGAAGCTTTCTTT
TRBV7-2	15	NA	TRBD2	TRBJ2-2	CASSLQGLETGELFF	TGTGCCAGCAGCCTTCAAGGACTAGAGACCGGGGAGCTGTTTTTT
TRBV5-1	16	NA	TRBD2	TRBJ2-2	CASSPARGGNTGELFF	TGCGCCAGCAGCCCAGCCCGGGGGGGGAACACCGGGGAGCTGTTTTTT
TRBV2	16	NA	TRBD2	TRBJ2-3	CASTHGASGGGYTQYF	TGTGCCAGCACCCACGGGGCTAGCGGGGGGGGTTATACGCAGTATTTT
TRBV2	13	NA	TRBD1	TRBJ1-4	CASGGQLNEKLFF	TGTGCCAGCGGGGGACAGCTTAATGAAAAACTGTTTTTT
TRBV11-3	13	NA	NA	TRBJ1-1	CASSLVSDTEAFF	TGTGCCAGCAGCTTAGTATCGGACACTGAAGCTTTCTTT
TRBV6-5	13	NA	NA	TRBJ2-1	CASTKQGSDEQFF	TGTGCCAGCACCAAACAGGGTTCCGATGAGCAGTTCTTC
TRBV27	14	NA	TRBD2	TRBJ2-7	CASSSLAEPYEQYF	TGTGCCAGCAGTTCACTAGCGGAACCCTACGAGCAGTACTTC
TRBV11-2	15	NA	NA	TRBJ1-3	CASSFGRKAGNTIYF	TGTGCCAGCAGCTTTGGGAGGAAGGCTGGAAACACCATATATTTT
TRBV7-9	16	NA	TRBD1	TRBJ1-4	CASSLASRGLNEKLFF	TGTGCCAGCAGCTTAGCGAGCAGGGGGCTCAATGAAAAACTGTTTTTT
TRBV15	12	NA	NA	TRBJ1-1	CATSSRGTEAFF	TGTGCCACCAGCAGTCGGGGAACTGAAGCTTTCTTT
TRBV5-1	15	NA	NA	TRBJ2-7	CASSILSTASYEQYF	TGCGCCAGCAGCATTCTCTCGACAGCGAGCTACGAGCAGTACTTC
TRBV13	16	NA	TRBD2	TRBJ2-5	CASSVLAGGSRETQYF	TGTGCCAGCAGCGTGCTAGCGGGAGGCTCCCGAGAGACCCAGTACTTC
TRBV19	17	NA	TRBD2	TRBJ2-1	CASSILAGAFTYNEQFF	TGTGCCAGTAGTATACTAGCGGGGGCCTTTACCTACAATGAGCAGTTCTTC
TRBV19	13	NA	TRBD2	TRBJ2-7	CASIGGGVYEQYF	TGTGCCAGTATTGGGGGAGGGGTCTACGAGCAGTACTTC
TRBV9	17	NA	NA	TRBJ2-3	CASSVATQGPRTDTQYF	TGTGCCAGCAGCGTAGCTACACAGGGCCCGAGGACAGATACGCAGTATTTT
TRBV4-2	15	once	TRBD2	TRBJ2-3	CASSQELAGADTQYF	TGTGCCAGCAGCCAAGAACTAGCGGGAGCCGATACGCAGTATTTT
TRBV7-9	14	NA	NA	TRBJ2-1	CASSFGGARGEQFF	TGTGCCAGCAGCTTTGGGGGGGCCCGAGGTGAGCAGTTCTTC
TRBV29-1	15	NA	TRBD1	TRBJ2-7	CSVEEALGTEYEQYF	TGCAGCGTTGAAGAGGCACTGGGGACAGAGTACGAGCAGTACTTC
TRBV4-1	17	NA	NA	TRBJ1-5	CASSQILEQGKSQPQHF	TGCGCCAGCAGCCAAATCTTGGAACAGGGTAAAAGTCAGCCCCAGCATTTT
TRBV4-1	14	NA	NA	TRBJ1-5	CPGRGHGSNQPQHF	TGCCCGGGTAGAGGCCACGGTAGCAATCAGCCCCAGCATTTT
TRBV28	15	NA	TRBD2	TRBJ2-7	CASSFRLADSYEQYF	TGTGCCAGCAGTTTTCGACTAGCGGATTCCTACGAGCAGTACTTC
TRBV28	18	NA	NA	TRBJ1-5	CASSLFGRGLRGNQPQHF	TGTGCCAGCAGTTTATTTGGCAGGGGATTGAGAGGCAATCAGCCCCAGCATTTT
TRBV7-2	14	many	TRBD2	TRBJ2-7	CASKISGTNYEQYF	TGTGCCAGCAAAATTAGCGGGACTAATTACGAGCAGTACTTC
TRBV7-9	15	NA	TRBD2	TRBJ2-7	CASSPPGTSSYEQYF	TGTGCCAGCAGCCCTCCCGGGACTAGCTCCTACGAGCAGTACTTC
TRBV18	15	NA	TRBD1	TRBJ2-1	CASSPGQGLYNEQFF	TGTGCCAGCTCTCCGGGACAGGGACTATACAATGAGCAGTTCTTC
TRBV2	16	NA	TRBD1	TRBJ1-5	CASSDLGGTGNQPQHF	TGTGCCAGCAGTGATTTAGGGGGCACGGGAAATCAGCCCCAGCATTTT
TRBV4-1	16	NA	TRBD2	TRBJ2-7	CASSQDQAGEGSEQYF	TGCGCCAGCAGCCAAGATCAGGCGGGAGAAGGATCCGAGCAGTACTTC
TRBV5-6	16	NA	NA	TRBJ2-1	CASSLISRVVYNEQFF	TGTGCCAGCAGCTTGATCTCCCGGGTTGTTTACAATGAGCAGTTCTTC
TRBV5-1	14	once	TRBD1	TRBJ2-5	CASSYGTGQETQYF	TGCGCCAGCAGCTACGGGACAGGACAAGAGACCCAGTACTTC
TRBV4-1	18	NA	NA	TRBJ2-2	CASSQDFAGLRLSGELFF	TGCGCCAGCAGCCAAGACTTCGCTGGACTTAGGTTGTCCGGGGAGCTGTTTTTT
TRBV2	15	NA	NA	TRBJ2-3	CARSDRQASTDTQYF	TGTGCCAGAAGCGACCGACAGGCTAGCACAGATACGCAGTATTTT
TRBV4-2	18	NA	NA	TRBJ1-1	CASSQVKVGGLRGTEAFF	TGTGCCAGCAGCCAAGTGAAGGTCGGGGGTCTCCGGGGGACTGAAGCTTTCTTT
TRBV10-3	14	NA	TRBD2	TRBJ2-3	CASLGLADSEEQYF	TGTGCCAGCTTGGGACTAGCGGATTCCGAGGAGCAGTATTTT
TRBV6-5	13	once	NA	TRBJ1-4	CATKQGNNEKLFF	TGTGCCACTAAGCAGGGCAATAATGAAAAACTGTTTTTT
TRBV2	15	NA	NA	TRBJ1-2	CASSEALAGQVGYTF	TGTGCCAGCAGTGAAGCGCTTGCAGGGCAGGTTGGCTACACCTTC
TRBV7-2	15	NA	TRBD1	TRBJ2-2	CASRGQGRKTGELFF	TGTGCCAGCAGGGGACAGGGCAGGAAAACCGGGGAGCTGTTTTTT